This T cell receptor beta chain emerged from a study of blood T cells in healthy people across ages (dated by TCRdb to the mid-2010s). With regard to the full study: In model experiments, template switching captured roughly one uniquely barcoded TCR beta cDNA molecule for every two T cells. Age-related changes in TCR beta repertoire diversity were measured in the study by deep sequencing normalized with unique cDNA molecular identifiers. For two donors (one aged 18 to 30 and one aged 80 or older), the study analyzed two additional independent replicas of 1 million unique cDNA reads from the same blood draw. Donors of different ages were randomly distributed across sequencing lanes to avoid experimental bias. The donors were divided into four age groups: young (average around 16 years), middle-aged (about 41), aged (about 60) and long-lived (about 79).

The library was produced with 5' RACE. For sequencing, an Illumina HiSeq 2500 was employed. A second PCR of about 7 to 12 cycles was run with a J-beta primer mix and a sample-barcoded 5' primer. Each TCR beta cDNA molecule received a unique molecular identifier from a template-switch 5' adaptor carrying 12 random nucleotides. At least 2.5 million CDR3-containing paired-end reads were obtained from each sample. All of the RNA was converted into first-strand cDNA using the Mint cDNA synthesis kit, with a TRBC-specific oligonucleotide serving as the primer. After uracil-DNA glycosylase treatment, a first 18-cycle PCR used universal primers M1SS and BC2_uni_R on all cDNA. In the original analysis: For normalization, 1 million high-quality reads, each with a distinct molecular identifier, were randomly selected from each sample. Reads sharing molecular identifiers were discarded rather than binned into consensus sequences. MiTCR, set to a Q25 quality threshold and the strictest error-elimination algorithm, was used for CDR3 identification, clonotype clustering and error correction. A nonparametric unseen species model with Euler transformation was used to estimate lower-bound total TCR beta diversity. TCRdb reprocessed the public reads (quality trimming at Q25 with fastp, clone calling with MiXCR) and kept in-frame beta chains. Here each entry gathers all rows of one CDR3 protein and keeps the most common genes and DNA. V and J calls and clone size were set by TCRdb, not the authors. The table for this sample lists some 1.5 million distinct CDR3 sequences; roughly 27% of them were counted only once. The ten top clones hold over 7% of the sample.

V loses 3 bases at its end and J loses 5 bases; junction bases beyond the gene matches: 12. Based on the germline V gene (reference sequence), the CDR1 and CDR2 sequences are DFQATT and SNEGSKA. Counted from cysteine to phenylalanine, this CDR3 has 17 amino acids. Only the CDR3 DNA is retained, 51 bases long and in frame from the first base. This clonotype came up a few times. Its recognized antigen is unknown. No much larger clone is present one base from it, and per-base qualities are unavailable. Donors were under 40 systemically healthy Caucasian individuals from Russia aged 6 to 90 years. Ten milliliters of peripheral blood were collected from each donor into EDTA-treated Vacutainer tubes. Ficoll-Paque density-gradient centrifugation was used to isolate PBMCs, with at least 7 million per sample. Total RNA, at least 5 micrograms per sample, was extracted from PBMCs with Trizol reagent. Naive CD45RAhigh/CD27high T cell percentages were measured by flow cytometry on a PBMC aliquot from every donor.

The full study reports these points: Conclusive comparison of naive and antigen-experienced compartments was prevented by the profiling of bulk unsorted PBMCs. Compared with the aged group, the long-lived group had more naive CD4+ T cells, fewer expanded clones and increased TCR diversity, suggesting age selection. As age increased, observed TCR beta diversity per million T cells dropped in a roughly linear way, and a significant reduction was already evident by age about 40. A strong correlation was found between observed TCR beta diversity and the percentage of naive T cells measured by flow cytometry. Because donor CMV infection status was unknown, age-related changes in expanded clonotypes were potentially confounded. Estimates of total diversity from one million sequenced T cells were regarded as lower bounds and underestimates.

The rearrangement joined TRBV20-1 to TRBJ2-1, with 11 middle bases fitting TRBD2. The sequence was obtained from a woman aged 25 to 39 in good health. What was sequenced was blood. The nucleotide sequence is given as TGCAGTGCTAGCGGGACTAGCGGAGGGAAACTAGACAATGAGCAGTTCTTC. This sequence encodes CSASGTSGGKLDNEQFF.